The text below deals with one T cell receptor beta chain. The CDR3 sequence is 14 residues long. Germline trimming cut 6 bases from V and 2 bases from J; bases unmatched to any gene: 4. The sample belongs to a study of patients and donors after allogeneic stem cell transplantation. TCRdb itself ran the RT-PCR reads through MiXCR, one entry per CDR3 protein. The table has about a million distinct CDR3 sequences, about a sixth seen once; the top ten hold under 6.5%. This chain uses TRBV12-3 or TRBV12-4 with TRBJ2-5, with 9 nucleotides matching TRBD2. The TCR originated in a human donor who was either an allogeneic HSCT recipient or a stem cell or donor lymphocyte infusion donor (not recorded which). It is not recorded whose cells these are; they may come from a transplant donor. The specimen sequenced was blood, either unsorted or a sorted T cell fraction (not recorded which). CDR3 in amino acids: CASRVAGAQETQYF. The CDR3, as DNA: TGTGCCAGCAGGGTAGCGGGAGCTCAAGAGACCCAGTACTTC.